Listed below are T cell receptor beta chains from one sample, sequenced in a study of beta chain features in type 1 diabetes. The repertoire was sequenced with immunoSEQ multiplex PCR; TCRdb's copy has only in-frame clones and lacks some. The sample holds 100,000 to 150,000 clones, about 15% seen once. The sample consisted of central memory CD4+ T cells from blood. These TCRs come from a man aged 25-45 years with type 1 diabetes. Each CDR3 is given with its conserved first and last residue. Each record gives: V gene, J gene, CDR3 protein.

>TRBV29-1|TRBJ2-1
CSGTGTSGNEQFF
>TRBV7-3|TRBJ2-1
CASSPRHSPYNEQFF
>TRBV2|TRBJ2-7
CASSESLQGVYEQYF
>TRBV30|TRBJ2-2
CAWELQGGSGELFF
>TRBV19|TRBJ2-3
CASSMQGTDTQYF
>TRBV7-9|TRBJ1-5
CASSRGEQPQHF
>TRBV30|TRBJ1-5
CAWSATDGTGLHF
>TRBV20-1|TRBJ1-2
CSANKDYGYTF
>TRBV21-1|TRBJ1-5
CASSTCESQPQHF
>TRBV2|TRBJ2-7
CASRSYEQYF
>TRBV18|TRBJ2-1
CASSPPSRRGANEQFF
>TRBV7-9|TRBJ2-1
CASSPDGLAGGQGYNEQFF
>TRBV27|TRBJ2-3
CASTPRPPSPGRTDTQYF
>TRBV29-1|TRBJ2-5
CSTYTDRGQETQYF
>TRBV28|TRBJ2-3
CASITGGAKDTQYF
>TRBV10-2|TRBJ1-6
CASRDRDNSPLHF
>TRBV11-2|TRBJ2-7
CASSFTGGSYEQYF
>TRBV28|TRBJ2-1
CASKRQGNYDEQFF
>TRBV4-2|TRBJ2-2
CASSPGLVSNTGELFF
>TRBV7-2|TRBJ2-3
CASSFSASSGLDTQYF
>TRBV28|TRBJ1-5
CASTSGIQPQHF
>TRBV7-2|TRBJ2-7
CASSPHPTGSSYEQYF
>TRBV7-2|TRBJ1-6
CASSQAGQNSPLHF
>TRBV4-2|TRBJ2-3
CASSQVRQDTDTQYF
>TRBV29-1|TRBJ2-1
CSVGASGAYNEQFF
>TRBV4-1|TRBJ2-3
CASSPAHQGNADTQYF
>TRBV5-8|TRBJ2-6
CASSSWDSSSGANVLTF
>TRBV10-3|TRBJ1-1
CAISESRENTEAFF
>TRBV5-1|TRBJ1-3
CASSSGEVSGNTIYF
>TRBV7-9|TRBJ2-3
CASSPLAGGIDTQYF
>TRBV19|TRBJ2-5
CASSTDRGETQYF
>TRBV5-4|TRBJ2-1
CASSLVGGRGNEQFF
>TRBV5-1|TRBJ1-1
CASNPFESRPTEAFF
>TRBV4-2|TRBJ2-7
CASSQDLTSSSYEQYF
>TRBV29-1|TRBJ1-5
CSVTGSQPQHF
>TRBV7-2|TRBJ2-3
CASSFGGRNTDTQYF
>TRBV7-2|TRBJ2-1
CASSLMDVGEQFF
>TRBV19|TRBJ1-1
CASSTQRSMNTEAFF
>TRBV6-6|TRBJ2-4
CASRRGIDIQYF
>TRBV10-3|TRBJ2-7
CAISEPTRDYEQYF
>TRBV4-3|TRBJ2-7
CASSRSDGAAEQYF